This TCR beta chain emerged from a study of cytomegalovirus exposure and HLA in healthy donors. Study context: Within an early data release were roughly 90 million unique TCRs drawn from HLA-typed donors.

The V gene lost 5 bases and the J gene lost 8 bases, with 9 bases spanning the gap. Germline-derived CDR1 and CDR2 are DFQATT and SNEGSKA (reference sequence). The CDR3 spans 10 residues. A remark on this clone: Its specificity is unknown.

Primers included in the PCR were 60 Vbeta and 13 Jbeta primers. Libraries were prepared by immunoSEQ multiplex PCR; TCRdb keeps only in-frame clonotypes and omits some of them. The table lists about 230,000 clones, around four fifths of them singletons, with over 0.5% in the top ten. Overall study results and limits: Presence/absence analyses assumed roughly uniform sequencing depth across donors, which may not hold. Whilst most TCR sequences proved rare, a subset of public TCRs occurred across many donors. Diagnosis of cytomegalovirus status made by the classifier reportedly showed high specificity and sensitivity.

This chain joins TRBV20-1 and TRBJ1-1, with D possibly being TRBD1 (5 bases). The TCR was taken from a woman aged 35 to 49 in good health and CMV-seronegative. Sequenced material: PBMCs. The CDR3 sequence is CSASTEEAFF. The CDR3 DNA reads as TGCAGTGCTTCGACAGAAGAAGCTTTCTTT.